These 32 T cell receptor beta chains came from one sample sequenced in a study of shared clonotypes between healthy human individuals. The protocol was immunoSEQ multiplex PCR, while the TCRdb copy is restricted to in-frame clones and leaves out a portion. The sample has some 1 million clones; 60% to 80% are singletons. Specimen: memory CD4+ T cells sorted from blood. Subset here: CD45RA-negative fraction. Every receptor here comes from a man aged 18-30 years in good health.

CDR3 protein: CAISPLRGGSTDTQYF. DNA for the CDR3: TGTGCCATCAGCCCCCTCCGGGGGGGGAGCACAGATACGCAGTATTTT. This chain connects TRBV10-3 to TRBJ2-3; 8 nucleotides align to TRBD2. The CDR3 is 16 amino acids. With V trimmed by 6 bases and J by 0 bases, 8 bases remained unmatched. Germline V gives CDR1 ENHRY, CDR2 SYGVKD.

The V call is TRBV5-4, the J call TRBJ2-7; 8 nucleotides match TRBD2. This CDR3 spans 15 amino acids. Germline V gives CDR1 SGHNT, CDR2 YYREEE (reference sequence). V shed 1 base, J shed 6 bases, and the junction held 9 bases outside the gene matches. The CDR3 loop is CASSLYGTSGSEQYF. CDR3 nucleotides: TGTGCCAGCAGCTTGTACGGGACTAGTGGGAGCGAGCAGTACTTC.

This clone has only one observation. Other DNA sequences in this sample translate to the same CDR3. The V and J genes are TRBV7-8 and TRBJ2-2; D is unclear. The V end was cut by 5 bases, the J end by 3 bases, with 4 bases between. Germline assignment: CDR1 SGHVS and CDR2 FQNEAQ. This CDR3 contains 12 residues. The CDR3 DNA sequence: TGTGCCAGCAGCCCCTACACCGGGGAGCTGTTTTTT. This encodes CASSPYTGELFF.

J is TRBJ1-5 and V is TRBV2, with D uncertain. V was trimmed by 7 bases and J by 2 bases, leaving 12 bases between them. Germline V CDR1 and CDR2: SNHLY, FYNNEI. The CDR3 sequence is 14 residues long. The CDR3 protein is CASTSGLRNQPQHF. The CDR3 coding sequence is TGTGCCAGCACCTCCGGACTGCGCAATCAGCCCCAGCATTTT.

The chain carries TRBV13 and TRBJ2-7, with D possibly TRBD1 on 6 matching bases. Between the trimmed V and J ends, which lost 5 bases and 0 bases, there was a span of 11 bases. Germline V gene lookup returns CDR1 PRHDT and CDR2 FYEKMQ (reference sequence). The CDR3 runs to 14 residues. The CDR3: CASSPRTVSYEQYF. In DNA form, the CDR3 reads TGTGCCAGCAGCCCCCGGACAGTCTCCTACGAGCAGTACTTC.

The chain carries TRBV5-1 and TRBJ2-7; TRBD2 matches 10 bases. There are 15 residues in the CDR3. The germline V gene has CDR1 SGHRS and CDR2 YFSETQ. The V and J ends lost 3 bases and 7 bases, in that order; junction bases with no gene match: 10. The CDR3 loop reads CASSSLSGGAGEQYF. The CDR3 bases are TGCGCCAGCAGCTCTCTAAGCGGGGGGGCCGGGGAGCAGTACTTC.

In DNA, the CDR3 is TGCGCCAGCAGCCGAGCCCGTTCTGGAAACACCATATATTTT. Residues: CASSRARSGNTIYF. The chain employs TRBV10-1 and TRBJ1-3; D is ambiguous. Trimming removed 6 bases from V and 1 base from J, with 10 bases in between. Germline V CDR1 and CDR2: WNHNN, SYGVQD (reference sequence). This CDR3 comprises 14 residues.

This clone has a handful of counts. The rearrangement links TRBV6-6 to TRBJ2-7, with 11 bases lining up with TRBD2. The CDR3 contains 15 residues. V lost 3 bases and J lost 8; bases outside the gene matches: 9. Germline CDR1 is MNHNY and CDR2 is SVGAGI (reference sequence). CDR3 coding DNA: TGTGCCAGCAGTTATGGGGCTAGCGGGGGGACTAAGCAGTACTTC. Protein sequence: CASSYGASGGTKQYF.

This clone was found a few times. The V and J genes are TRBV15 and TRBJ2-5, with D perhaps TRBD2 (6 bases). Trimming removed 5 bases from V and 4 bases from J, with 14 bases in between. This CDR3 has 14 residues. Germline CDR1 reads LNHNV; CDR2 reads YYDKDF (reference sequence). The CDR3 reads CATSFRRGPETQYF. CDR3 DNA: TGTGCCACCAGCTTCAGGCGGGGACCAGAGACCCAGTACTTC. Together with reference TRBV15 and TRBJ2-5, the CDR3 gives the full variable domain: DAMVIQNPRYQVTQFGKPVTLSCSQTLNHNVMYWYQQKSSQAPKLLFHYYDKDFNNEADTPDNFQSRRPNTSFCFLDIRSPGLGDTAMYLCATSFRRGPETQYFGPGTRLLVL.

This clone was observed at least ten times. CDR3 amino acids: CASSSNRWTSGGHNEQFF. Written as DNA, the CDR3 is TGTGCCAGCAGCTCAAACCGATGGACTAGCGGGGGGCACAATGAGCAGTTCTTC. This chain connects TRBV5-5 to TRBJ2-1, with 14 positions matching TRBD2. CDR1 SGHKS and CDR2 YYEKEE come from the germline V gene (reference sequence). This CDR3 region has 18 residues. With V trimmed by 3 bases and J by 5 bases, 10 bases remained unmatched.

V is TRBV7-9 and J is TRBJ2-7; a possible D gene is TRBD1 (5 bases). Trimming left V 6 bases short and J 3 bases short, with 9 bases between. CDR1 SEHNR and CDR2 FQNEAQ come from the germline V gene (reference sequence). This CDR3 contains 12 residues. The CDR3 region has the DNA TGTGCCAGCAGGGGGCTTGGCTACGAGCAGTACTTC. Translating gives CASRGLGYEQYF.

The chain combines TRBV28 with TRBJ1-6; the D gene is possibly TRBD1 (6 bases). Trimming took 4 bases from V and 5 from J, leaving 12 bases between them. Germline V gene sequence: CDR1 MDHEN, CDR2 SYDVKM. This CDR3 is 15 amino acids long. The CDR3 DNA sequence: TGTGCCAGCAGTTCGCACTCAGGGGATAATTCACCCCTCCACTTT. Encoded protein: CASSSHSGDNSPLHF.

V gene TRBV18 combines with J gene TRBJ1-2, with TRBD1 identical over 8 bases. V was pared by 5 bases and J by 5 bases, with 16 bases of the junction left unmatched. The CDR3 has 17 amino acids. Germline loops: CDR1 KGHSH, CDR2 LQKENI. The CDR3 here is CASSSAETGVKGYGYTF. For the CDR3, the DNA is TGTGCCAGCTCATCCGCAGAGACAGGGGTGAAAGGGTATGGCTACACCTTC. Variable domain in full (rest from reference TRBV18 and TRBJ1-2): NAGVMQNPRHLVRRRGQEARLRCSPMKGHSHVYWYRQLPEEGLKFMVYLQKENIIDESGMPKERFSAEFPKEGPSILRIQQVVRGDSAAYFCASSSAETGVKGYGYTFGSGTRLTVV.

V gene TRBV10-3 combines with J gene TRBJ2-1, with TRBD2 as a possible D gene (6 bases). Per germline, CDR1 ENHRY and CDR2 SYGVKD. V dropped 4 bases and J dropped 8 bases, with 12 bases sitting between them. The CDR3 spans 13 residues. CDR3 sequence: CAISVVRGDEQFF. The CDR3 region has the DNA TGTGCCATCAGTGTAGTACGCGGGGATGAGCAGTTCTTC.

Comment on this clone: The identical CDR3 is also encoded by other nucleotide sequences in the sample. The chain recombines TRBV4-3 with TRBJ2-3; D uncertain. CDR3 length: 15 amino acids. Germline loops: CDR1 LGHNA, CDR2 YSLEER. Trimming removed 1 base at V and 3 bases at J, with 11 bases between. CDR3 amino acids: CASSQGGLGTDTQYF. CDR3 DNA: TGCGCCAGCAGCCAAGGAGGATTAGGGACAGATACGCAGTATTTT.

The gene calls are TRBV10-3 and TRBJ2-2; 9 bases are shared with TRBD1. The ends lost 5 bases at V and 5 bases at J; junction bases unmatched: 3. The CDR3 runs 14 residues. Germline values: CDR1 ENHRY, CDR2 SYGVKD. In DNA form, the CDR3 reads TGTGCCATCAGTCGGGACAGGGATACCGGGGAGCTGTTTTTT. Its protein product is CAISRDRDTGELFF.

This clone appeared many times. DNA of the CDR3: TGTGCCAGCGGCACCGGGACAGGGCTTGAAAAACTGTTTTTT. Translating it yields CASGTGTGLEKLFF. This chain links TRBV6-1 with TRBJ1-4; 9 nucleotides line up with TRBD1. Germline CDR1 MNHNS, CDR2 SASEGT. Trimming at V came to 8 bases and at J to 7 bases, leaving 8 bases not matched to a gene. CDR3 size: 14 residues.

To note about this clone: Other DNA sequences of this sample code for an identical CDR3. This chain links TRBV11-2 with TRBJ2-2, with D tentatively TRBD1 (6 bases). The germline V gene has CDR1 SGHAT and CDR2 FQNNGV. This CDR3 is built from 13 residues. V lost 5 bases and J lost 5, with 9 bases in between. The CDR3 DNA reads TGTGCCAGCAGCGCTCAGGGGACCGGGGAGCTGTTTTTT. As protein: CASSAQGTGELFF.

The chain employs TRBV5-4 and TRBJ2-3; 11 nucleotides agree with TRBD2. The CDR3 loop spans 17 amino acids. Germline V gives CDR1 SGHNT, CDR2 YYREEE (reference sequence). Trimming cost V 1 base and J 6 bases; bases outside gene matches: 10. DNA for the CDR3: TGTGCCAGCAGCTTGACTAGCGGGGGTGTGAATGGGGATACGCAGTATTTT. Protein product: CASSLTSGGVNGDTQYF.

The chain uses TRBV14 and TRBJ1-1; the D gene is possibly TRBD1 (5 bases). The CDR3 is 15 amino acids. Looked up from germline, CDR1 is SGHDN and CDR2 is FVKESK. V was trimmed by 3 bases and J by 4 bases, leaving 15 bases between them. This CDR3 is CASSQTGTLGTEAFF. CDR3 sequence (DNA): TGTGCCAGCAGCCAGACCGGGACCTTGGGCACTGAAGCTTTCTTT.

The chain recombines TRBV29-1 with TRBJ2-3; perhaps TRBD1 as D (6 bases). This CDR3 is built from 13 residues. V lost 7 bases, J lost 4 bases, and 15 bases lay in between. Germline CDR1 is SQVTM and CDR2 is ANQGSEA. The CDR3 DNA is TGCAGCGGCTACAGGGATTTCGCAGATACGCAGTATTTT. It codes for CSGYRDFADTQYF.

The chain combines TRBV18 with TRBJ2-7, with TRBD1 identical over 11 bases. With 6 bases clipped from V and 2 bases from J, the junction kept 3 bases outside the gene matches. Germline V CDR1 and CDR2: KGHSH, LQKENI. The CDR3 sequence is 14 residues long. CDR3 bases: TGTGCCAGCTCTCAGGGACAGGGGGCCTACGAGCAGTACTTC. Protein: CASSQGQGAYEQYF.

With regard to this clone: Other DNA sequences in this specimen translate into the identical CDR3. The rearrangement joins TRBV28 to TRBJ1-4, with D uncertain. V lost 3 bases to trimming and J lost 8 bases, with 4 bases between them. The CDR3 runs 11 residues. From germline, CDR1 is MDHEN and CDR2 SYDVKM. The CDR3: CASSLVEKLFF. As DNA, the CDR3 is TGTGCCAGCAGTTTGGTGGAAAAACTGTTTTTT.

This chain connects TRBV7-9 to TRBJ1-1; D might be TRBD1 (5 bases). The CDR3 has 17 residues. V gave up 0 bases and J gave up 4 bases, with 18 bases separating them. Germline CDR1 reads SEHNR; CDR2 reads FQNEAQ (reference sequence). The DNA for the CDR3 is TGTGCCAGCAGCTTAGCACAGTTCAGCGTCGGGACCACTGAAGCTTTCTTT. It translates to CASSLAQFSVGTTEAFF.

This clone occurred once. The V call is TRBV7-9, the J call TRBJ2-7; 10 nucleotides line up with TRBD1. V dropped 4 bases and J dropped 2; count of bases not matched to a gene: 5. The CDR3 is 15 amino acids. Germline CDR1 and CDR2: SEHNR and FQNEAQ (reference sequence). CDR3 coding DNA: TGTGCCAGCAGCTACGGGACAGGGGAAACCTACGAGCAGTACTTC. Translation gives CASSYGTGETYEQYF.

This clone was seen a single time. The chain links TRBV28 to TRBJ1-1; 10 bases agree with TRBD1. CDR1 MDHEN and CDR2 SYDVKM come from the germline V gene. Germline trimming cut 5 bases from V and 5 bases from J; bases unmatched to any gene: 8. The CDR3 is made up of 15 amino acids. CDR3 sequence: CASSPRQGAATEAFF. The DNA of the CDR3 is TGTGCCAGCAGTCCACGACAGGGGGCGGCTACTGAAGCTTTCTTT. Using reference TRBV28 and TRBJ1-1 for the parts outside the CDR3, the full variable domain is DVKVTQSSRYLVKRTGEKVFLECVQDMDHENMFWYRQDPGLGLRLIYFSYDVKMKEKGDIPEGYSVSREKKERFSLILESASTNQTSMYLCASSPRQGAATEAFFGQGTRLTVV.

This chain uses TRBV29-1 with TRBJ2-1, with 14 positions matching TRBD2. V trimming: 4 bases; J trimming: 8 bases; junction bases outside the gene matches: 4. The germline V gene has CDR1 SQVTM and CDR2 ANQGSEA. CDR3 length equals 14 residues. The CDR3 DNA follows: TGCAGCGTTGGACTAGCGGGGGGGTACGATGAGCAGTTCTTC. This codes for CSVGLAGGYDEQFF.

This rearrangement joins TRBV27 to TRBJ2-5; D uncertain. The CDR3 runs to 13 residues. Germline V lookup: CDR1 MNHEY, CDR2 SMNVEV (reference sequence). Trimming removed 3 bases at V and 5 bases at J, with 10 bases between. The CDR3 nucleotides read TGTGCCAGCAGTTTTTGGCAGGAGGAGACCCAGTACTTC. This translates into CASSFWQEETQYF.

This clone was seen a handful of times. The chain employs TRBV28 and TRBJ2-1, with a weak D call TRBD2 (6 bases). Germline lookup yields CDR1 MDHEN and CDR2 SYDVKM. The CDR3 contains 16 residues. V was trimmed by 3 bases and J by 5 bases, leaving 17 bases between them. The CDR3 region has the DNA TGTGCCAGCAGTTTGGTCGGGCGGGGCCGACACAATGAGCAGTTCTTC. Its protein is CASSLVGRGRHNEQFF.

In its sample, this clone was seen once. V usage is TRBV6-1 and J usage is TRBJ2-7; D uncertain. This CDR3 has 15 amino acids. The V end was cut by 4 bases, the J end by 1 base, with 14 bases between. From germline, CDR1 is MNHNS and CDR2 SASEGT. In DNA, the CDR3 is TGTGCCAGCAGTGGCGGCAGGTCCCTTTCCTACGAGCAGTACTTC. Its translation is CASSGGRSLSYEQYF.

The V call is TRBV10-3, the J call TRBJ1-4, with a tentative D call TRBD1 (5 bases). CDR3 length: 14 residues. Trimming cost V 2 bases and J 8 bases, with 12 bases left between them. CDR1 is ENHRY and CDR2 is SYGVKD in the germline V gene. The CDR3 region has the DNA TGTGCCATCAGTGAGCCGGGGGGGGAAGAAAAACTGTTTTTT. This sequence encodes CAISEPGGEEKLFF.

CDR3 residues: CASNRISGAAEQFF. CDR3 sequence (DNA): TGTGCCAGCAACCGAATTTCGGGGGCTGCTGAGCAGTTCTTC. V and J are TRBV5-5 and TRBJ2-1; D possibly matches TRBD1 or TRBD2 (6 bases each). V lost 6 bases, J lost 9 bases, and 19 bases lay in between. The length of the CDR3 is 14 residues. Germline CDR1 is SGHKS and CDR2 is YYEKEE (reference sequence).